The rows below give T cell receptor beta chains drawn from one sample of a study of T cells after yellow fever vaccination. TCRdb processed the 5' RACE reads anew with MiXCR; each CDR3 protein has one entry. The sample holds a few hundred thousand distinct CDR3 sequences; approximately 4.5% are singletons and the top ten take approximately 20%. Specimen: PBMCs, collected 15 days after the yellow fever booster vaccination. Receptor source: a man between 18 and 35 years old who received the YFV17D yellow fever vaccine. CDR3s include the opening cysteine and the closing phenylalanine or tryptophan. D genes are given only for firm matches. Expanded clones are given a class, and other clones once, few, many or no size at all.

few	.	15	TRBJ2-1	TRBV4-1	CASSQEGQGGNEQFF	TGCGCCAGCAGCCAAGAGGGGCAAGGGGGCAATGAGCAGTTCTTC
few	TRBD2	15	TRBJ2-5	TRBV24-1	CATSDAGGLGETQYF	TGTGCCACCAGTGACGCGGGGGGCCTTGGAGAGACCCAGTACTTC
.	.	15	TRBJ1-2	TRBV7-9	CASRFDNFFNYGYTF	TGTGCCAGCAGATTCGACAATTTTTTTAACTATGGCTACACCTTC
few	TRBD2	13	TRBJ2-7	TRBV30	CAWSTGGDTAQYF	TGTGCCTGGAGTACCGGGGGGGACACAGCGCAGTACTTC
many	.	16	TRBJ1-5	TRBV7-8	CASSPIRVRSNQPQHF	TGTGCCAGCAGCCCAATCAGGGTGAGGAGCAATCAGCCCCAGCATTTT
many	.	13	TRBJ2-5	TRBV6-6	CASTTTGRETQYF	TGTGCCAGCACTACGACGGGGAGGGAGACCCAGTACTTC
many	.	15	TRBJ1-3	TRBV5-1	CASSALGFSGNTIYF	TGCGCCAGCAGCGCACTGGGGTTCTCTGGAAACACCATATATTTT
many	.	14	TRBJ1-3	TRBV5-1	CASSLDPVGNTIYF	TGCGCCAGCAGCTTGGACCCGGTTGGAAACACCATATATTTT
few	.	13	TRBJ2-1	TRBV7-9	CASSLVTYNEQFF	TGTGCCAGCAGCTTAGTTACGTACAATGAGCAGTTCTTC
few	.	14	TRBJ1-5	TRBV7-2	CASSLNRLYQPQHF	TGTGCCAGCAGCTTAAACAGGTTGTATCAGCCCCAGCATTTT
.	.	13	TRBJ2-5	TRBV7-2	CASSQGPQETQYF	TGTGCCAGCAGCCAAGGACCTCAAGAGACCCAGTACTTC
many	.	15	TRBJ2-3	TRBV7-3	CASSLMEGDTDTQYF	TGTGCCAGCAGCTTAATGGAGGGGGACACAGATACGCAGTATTTT
few	TRBD2	15	TRBJ2-5	TRBV12-3/TRBV12-4	CASSQRGGDQETQYF	TGTGCCAGCAGCCAGCGGGGGGGCGATCAAGAGACCCAGTACTTC
few	.	13	TRBJ2-2	TRBV12-3/TRBV12-4	CASSPNGVGELFF	TGTGCCAGCAGTCCCAACGGGGTTGGGGAGCTGTTTTTT
few	TRBD2	14	TRBJ2-3	TRBV5-1	CASSNSGDTDTQYF	TGCGCCAGCAGCAACAGCGGGGACACAGATACGCAGTATTTT
.	TRBD2	15	TRBJ2-1	TRBV19	CASSILRGAGDEQFF	TGTGCCAGTAGTATTCTGCGGGGGGCCGGGGATGAGCAGTTCTTC
few	.	19	TRBJ1-6	TRBV11-2	CASSPTALSSGSLNSPLHF	TGTGCCAGCAGCCCAACAGCTTTATCATCCGGGTCCCTAAATTCGCCCCTCCACTTT
few	.	13	TRBJ2-7	TRBV4-3	CASSQDPFYEQYF	TGCGCCAGCAGCCAGGACCCTTTCTACGAGCAGTACTTC
.	.	13	TRBJ1-2	TRBV6-2/TRBV6-3	CASSYGAVDGYTF	TGTGCCAGCAGTTACGGGGCAGTAGATGGCTACACCTTC
few	.	16	TRBJ2-6	TRBV5-8	CASSLWGSVRANVLTF	TGTGCCAGCAGCTTGTGGGGCTCTGTTAGGGCCAACGTCCTGACTTTC
few	.	13	TRBJ2-5	TRBV5-1	CASKVAEQETQYF	TGCGCCAGCAAAGTTGCGGAGCAAGAGACCCAGTACTTC
.	.	16	TRBJ1-3	TRBV7-2	CASSLARRLSGNTIYF	TGTGCCAGCAGCTTAGCCCGGAGGTTGTCCGGAAACACCATATATTTT
many	TRBD1	14	TRBJ1-6	TRBV28	CASRVGQVFSPLHF	TGTGCCAGCAGGGTGGGACAGGTTTTTTCACCCCTCCACTTT
.	.	16	TRBJ1-5	TRBV3-1	CASSQGFGGGGQPQHF	TGTGCCAGCAGCCAAGGCTTTGGAGGGGGGGGTCAGCCCCAGCATTTT
few	TRBD1	19	TRBJ2-3	TRBV4-1	CASSQGPFGQGASTDTQYF	TGCGCCAGCAGCCAAGGGCCTTTTGGACAGGGAGCTAGCACAGATACGCAGTATTTT
few	.	14	TRBJ2-5	TRBV12-3/TRBV12-4	CASSPGGGTKTQYF	TGTGCCAGCAGCCCCGGTGGGGGGACGAAGACCCAGTACTTC
many	.	14	TRBJ1-6	TRBV7-9	CASSFSAGGSPLHF	TGTGCCAGCAGCTTCTCGGCTGGAGGCTCACCCCTCCACTTT
.	TRBD2	17	TRBJ2-3	TRBV5-4	CASSRGLAGDLLETQYF	TGTGCCAGCAGCCGCGGACTAGCGGGGGATCTCCTTGAGACGCAGTATTTT
many	.	14	TRBJ2-5	TRBV7-2	CASSYRTARETQYF	TGTGCCAGCAGCTACCGGACTGCTCGAGAGACCCAGTACTTC
.	.	14	TRBJ1-2	TRBV5-1	CASSLVAPDYGYTF	TGCGCCAGCAGCTTGGTGGCACCCGACTATGGCTACACCTTC
few	.	13	TRBJ2-2	TRBV27	CASLDTNTGELFF	TGTGCCAGCCTAGACACGAACACCGGGGAGCTGTTTTTT
few	TRBD2	15	TRBJ2-2	TRBV9	CASSVRGLANGELFF	TGTGCCAGCAGCGTACGGGGACTAGCGAACGGGGAGCTGTTTTTT
few	.	12	TRBJ1-1	TRBV7-3	CASSNENTEAFF	TGTGCCAGCTCTAATGAAAACACTGAAGCTTTCTTT
many	.	12	TRBJ1-4	TRBV10-3	CASRDHNEKLFF	TGTGCCAGCCGGGACCATAATGAAAAACTGTTTTTT
many	.	14	TRBJ1-6	TRBV6-5	CASSYPGLSSPLHF	TGTGCCAGCAGTTATCCAGGGCTGAGTTCACCCCTCCACTTT
many	.	14	TRBJ2-7	TRBV5-6	CASSPDQRIYEQYF	TGTGCCAGCAGCCCCGATCAGCGGATCTACGAGCAGTACTTC
few	.	15	TRBJ2-2	TRBV12-3/TRBV12-4	CASSFYGGNTGELFF	TGTGCCAGCAGTTTTTATGGTGGCAACACCGGGGAGCTGTTTTTT
many	TRBD2	14	TRBJ2-1	TRBV7-9	CASSPSGGTNEQFF	TGTGCCAGCAGCCCTAGCGGGGGGACCAATGAGCAGTTCTTC
.	TRBD2	15	TRBJ2-5	TRBV19	CASSIQPGLAETQYF	TGTGCCAGTAGTATCCAACCGGGACTAGCGGAGACCCAGTACTTC
.	.	15	TRBJ2-2	TRBV12-5	CASGLYGWVTGELFF	TGTGCTAGTGGTTTGTACGGGTGGGTCACCGGGGAGCTGTTTTTT
many	.	13	TRBJ1-1	TRBV7-2	CASRRQLDTEAFF	TGTGCCAGCAGGCGACAGCTTGACACTGAAGCTTTCTTT
few	.	13	TRBJ2-1	TRBV7-9	CASSAARGDEQFF	TGTGCCAGCAGCGCAGCCCGGGGCGATGAGCAGTTCTTC
few	.	13	TRBJ1-1	TRBV9	CASRGNQGTEAFF	TGTGCCAGCAGGGGAAACCAGGGGACTGAAGCTTTCTTT
many	TRBD2	15	TRBJ2-7	TRBV4-3	CASSQDGLGGYEQYF	TGCGCCAGCAGCCAAGACGGCCTCGGGGGGTACGAGCAGTACTTC
few	TRBD2	15	TRBJ2-3	TRBV24-1	CATSDPGTRDGTQYF	TGTGCCACCAGTGATCCCGGGACTAGGGACGGTACGCAGTATTTT
few	.	13	TRBJ2-1	TRBV20-1	CSASVDGDNEQFF	TGCAGTGCTAGCGTGGACGGAGACAATGAGCAGTTCTTC
few	TRBD1	14	TRBJ1-2	TRBV27	CASSLTAGGDGYTF	TGTGCCAGCAGTTTAACGGCAGGGGGGGATGGCTACACCTTC
many	.	14	TRBJ2-1	TRBV15	CATSRDLGGDEQFF	TGTGCCACCAGCAGAGATCTGGGGGGCGATGAGCAGTTCTTC
many	.	13	TRBJ1-5	TRBV20-1	CSAWPEGNQPQHF	TGCAGTGCTTGGCCTGAGGGCAATCAGCCCCAGCATTTT
many	.	14	TRBJ2-5	TRBV7-9	CASSLGLLRETQYF	TGTGCCAGCAGCTTAGGACTTCTTAGGGAGACCCAGTACTTC
.	TRBD2	16	TRBJ2-3	TRBV27	CASVSAGRTSTDTQYF	TGTGCCAGCGTTTCAGCGGGGAGAACTAGCACAGATACGCAGTATTTT
few	.	15	TRBJ1-5	TRBV19	CASDDRISSNQPQHF	TGTGCCAGTGATGACAGGATTTCGAGCAATCAGCCCCAGCATTTT
few	TRBD1	14	TRBJ2-5	TRBV7-9	CASGDKGQEETQYF	TGTGCCAGCGGGGATAAGGGACAGGAAGAGACCCAGTACTTC
.	.	15	TRBJ2-2	TRBV5-1	CASSLRVPNTGELFF	TGCGCCAGCAGCTTGCGGGTCCCGAACACCGGGGAGCTGTTTTTT
many	.	15	TRBJ2-2	TRBV6-4	CAIACSRTNTGELFF	TGTGCCATCGCTTGTAGTAGGACTAACACCGGGGAGCTGTTTTTT
many	.	15	TRBJ2-7	TRBV7-9	CASSDWDPQSYEQYF	TGTGCCAGCAGCGATTGGGACCCCCAGAGCTACGAGCAGTACTTC